The 6 T cell receptor beta chains below come from one sample, sequenced in a study of blood T cell repertoires in COVID-19. Clones were read by immunoSEQ multiplex PCR, and TCRdb kept only the in-frame ones, dropping some. The data contain 200,000 or so clones, around four fifths of them seen just once; the ten biggest clones take up approximately 5.1%. Sequenced input: peripheral blood. These receptor sequences come from a woman in her sixties who had recovered from COVID-19.

In the case of this clone: Given the absence of the conserved phenylalanine or tryptophan at the CDR3 end, a read error is likely. It is unclear where the CDR3 begins or ends on the DNA, so no DNA is shown, and the CDR3 is as TCRdb lists it. The chain employs TRBV27 and TRBJ2-7; the table gives TRBD1 as D, unverified against the DNA. The CDR3 length is 13 residues, termini included. Per the germline V gene, CDR1 is MNHEY and CDR2 is SMNVEV (reference sequence). The CDR3 is CASSLQPGGQGII.

The genes are TRBV4-1 and TRBJ1-6; D perhaps matches TRBD1 (5 bases). The CDR3 extends over 15 amino acids. Germline CDR1 and CDR2: MGHRA and YSYEKL. V was shortened by 3 bases and J by 9 bases, with 15 bases between the two germline ends. The CDR3 loop reads CASSQVGGGGSPLHF. CDR3 coding DNA: TGCGCCAGCAGCCAGGTGGGGGGGGGAGGTTCACCCCTCCACTTT.

The J gene is TRBJ1-1, the V gene TRBV6-5; 8 nucleotides agree with TRBD1. The CDR3 consists of 14 residues. Germline values: CDR1 MNHEY, CDR2 SVGAGI. Trimming took 8 bases from V and 4 from J; bases not matched to a gene: 9. The CDR3 loop reads CASVETGGSTEAFF. In nucleotides, the CDR3 is TGTGCCAGCGTAGAAACAGGGGGAAGCACTGAAGCTTTCTTT.

The chain has TRBV24-1 and TRBJ1-4; D ambiguous. V shed 7 bases and J shed 4 bases, with 12 bases lying between them. The CDR3 has 14 residues. Germline CDR1 and CDR2: KGHDR and SFDVKD. CDR3 nucleotide sequence: TGTGCCACCAGGAGGTGGAGAATTAATGAAAAACTGTTTTTT. Amino acid sequence: CATRRWRINEKLFF.

The rearrangement uses TRBV30 and TRBJ2-1; 9 bases are shared with TRBD2. Trimming removed 0 bases from V and 4 bases from J; junction bases left unmatched: 4. The CDR3 is 15 amino acids. Germline CDR1 GTSNPN, CDR2 SVGIG (reference sequence). CDR3 DNA sequence: TGTGCCTGGAGTGTTCAAGCGGGGGGTTACAATGAGCAGTTCTTC. This gives the protein CAWSVQAGGYNEQFF.

V and J are TRBV11-2 and TRBJ1-2; maybe TRBD1 (5 bases). Trimming took off 8 bases at V and 4 bases at J, with 8 bases between the two ends. The CDR3 covers 11 residues. Germline V lookup: CDR1 SGHAT, CDR2 FQNNGV. CDR3 sequence: CASGQGYGYTF. CDR3 DNA sequence: TGTGCCAGCGGGCAGGGCTATGGCTACACCTTC.